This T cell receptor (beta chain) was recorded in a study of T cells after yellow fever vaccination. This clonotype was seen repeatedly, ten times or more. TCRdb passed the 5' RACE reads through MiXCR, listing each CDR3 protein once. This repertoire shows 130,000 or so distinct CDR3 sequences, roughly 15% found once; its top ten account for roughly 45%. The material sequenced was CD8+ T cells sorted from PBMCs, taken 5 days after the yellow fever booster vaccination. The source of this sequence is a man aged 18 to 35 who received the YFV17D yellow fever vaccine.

CDR3 in amino acids: CASSKLDRLTDTQYF. The DNA for the CDR3 is TGCGCCAGCAGCAAGCTAGACAGATTAACAGATACGCAGTATTTT. The V gene is TRBV4-1, the J gene TRBJ2-3, with D tentatively TRBD1 (5 bases). The germline V gene encodes CDR1 MGHRA and CDR2 YSYEKL. V shed 5 bases and J shed 3 bases, with 15 bases lying between them. CDR3 length equals 15 residues.